This T cell receptor beta chain was sequenced for a study of shared clonotypes between healthy human individuals. Method: immunoSEQ multiplex PCR; TCRdb's copy keeps in-frame clones and lacks some. The sample yields 300,000 to 350,000 clones, less than 85% seen once. Germline CDR1 reads SEHNR; CDR2 reads FQNEAQ (reference sequence). The CDR3 extends over 11 amino acids. Trimming pared 4 bases from V and 6 bases from J, leaving 4 bases between. Broader study findings: Generation probabilities were higher for clonotypes shared across all four sorted-subset donors than for unshared ones. Estimated clonotype richness was generally higher in naive than memory subsets.

On this clone: Its antigen is unidentified.

Sequenced: memory CD4+ T cells sorted from blood. Subset indicated: CD45RA-negative fraction. The sequence was collected from a man aged 30 to 45 in good health. This sequence joins TRBV7-9 and TRBJ2-4; D is unresolved. This chain's CDR3 is CASSSLNIQYF. The CDR3 DNA reads TGTGCCAGCAGCTCGTTAAACATTCAGTACTTC.